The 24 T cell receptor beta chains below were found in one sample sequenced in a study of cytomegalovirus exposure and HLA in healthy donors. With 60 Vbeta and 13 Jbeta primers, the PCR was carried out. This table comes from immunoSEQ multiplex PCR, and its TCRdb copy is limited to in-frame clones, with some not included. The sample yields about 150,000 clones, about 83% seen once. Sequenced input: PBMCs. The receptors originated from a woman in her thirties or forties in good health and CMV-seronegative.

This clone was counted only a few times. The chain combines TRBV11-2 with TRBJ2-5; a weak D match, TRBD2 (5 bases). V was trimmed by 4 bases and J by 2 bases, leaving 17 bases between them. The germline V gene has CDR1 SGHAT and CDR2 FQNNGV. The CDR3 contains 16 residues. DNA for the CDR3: TGTGCCAGCAGCTACTACGGGGTACCATCTCAAGAGACCCAGTACTTC. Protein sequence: CASSYYGVPSQETQYF. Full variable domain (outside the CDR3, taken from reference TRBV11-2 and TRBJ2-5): EAGVAQSPRYKIIEKRQSVAFWCNPISGHATLYWYQQILGQGPKLLIQFQNNGVVDDSQLPKDRFSAERLKGVDSTLKIQPAKLEDSAVYLCASSYYGVPSQETQYFGPGTRLLVL.

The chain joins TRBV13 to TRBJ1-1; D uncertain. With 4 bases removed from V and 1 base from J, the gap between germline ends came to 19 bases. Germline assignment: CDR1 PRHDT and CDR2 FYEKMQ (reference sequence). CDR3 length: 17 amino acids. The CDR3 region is CASSSPFAGRENTEAFF. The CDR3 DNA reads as TGTGCCAGCAGCTCTCCCTTTGCGGGCAGAGAGAACACTGAAGCTTTCTTT. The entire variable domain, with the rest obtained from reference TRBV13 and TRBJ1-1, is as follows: AAGVIQSPRHLIKEKRETATLKCYPIPRHDTVYWYQQGPGQDPQFLISFYEKMQSDKGSIPDRFSAQQFSDYHSELNMSSLELGDSALYFCASSSPFAGRENTEAFFGQGTRLTVV.

The CDR3 DNA is TGTGCCAGCTCACCAACGGCCGGCGGCAACACCGGGGAGCTGTTTTTT. It yields the protein CASSPTAGGNTGELFF. The chain couples TRBV18 to TRBJ2-2, with D unresolved. CDR1 and CDR2 from the germline V gene are KGHSH and LQKENI. V gave up 2 bases and J gave up 2 bases, with 12 bases separating them. The CDR3 totals 16 residues.

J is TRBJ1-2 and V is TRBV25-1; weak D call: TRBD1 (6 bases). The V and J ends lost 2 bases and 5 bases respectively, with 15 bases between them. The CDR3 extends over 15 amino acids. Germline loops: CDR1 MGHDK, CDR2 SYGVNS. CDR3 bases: TGTGCCAGCAGTGAAAACCTGGGGGCAGAGTATGGCTACACCTTC. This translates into CASSENLGAEYGYTF.

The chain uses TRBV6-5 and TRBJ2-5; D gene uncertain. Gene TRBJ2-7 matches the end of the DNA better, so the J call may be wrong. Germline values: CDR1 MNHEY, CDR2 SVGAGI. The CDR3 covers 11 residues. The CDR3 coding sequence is TGTGCCAGCAGTTCCGGACACGAGCAGTACTTC. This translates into CASSSGHEQYF.

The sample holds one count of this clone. CDR3 amino acids: CASSWGSSGRPYEQYF. The CDR3 DNA reads as TGTGCCAGCAGCTGGGGGAGTAGCGGGAGACCCTACGAGCAGTACTTC. The V gene is TRBV5-4, the J gene TRBJ2-7; 9 nucleotides agree with TRBD2. Trimming took 3 bases from V and 2 from J; bases not matched to a gene: 9. This CDR3 spans 16 amino acids. Germline V gene sequence: CDR1 SGHNT, CDR2 YYREEE (reference sequence).

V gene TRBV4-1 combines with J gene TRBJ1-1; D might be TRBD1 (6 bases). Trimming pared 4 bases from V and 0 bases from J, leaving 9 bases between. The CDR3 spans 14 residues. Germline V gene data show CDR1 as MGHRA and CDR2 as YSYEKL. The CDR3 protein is CASSPTGLNTEAFF. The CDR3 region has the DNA TGCGCCAGCAGCCCGACAGGTTTGAACACTGAAGCTTTCTTT.

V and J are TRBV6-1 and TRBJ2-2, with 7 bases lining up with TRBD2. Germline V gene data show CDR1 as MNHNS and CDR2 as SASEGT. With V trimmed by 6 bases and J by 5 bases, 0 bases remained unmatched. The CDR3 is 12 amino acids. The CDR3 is CASRGGTGELFF. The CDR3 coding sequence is TGTGCCAGCAGGGGGGGGACCGGGGAGCTGTTTTTT.

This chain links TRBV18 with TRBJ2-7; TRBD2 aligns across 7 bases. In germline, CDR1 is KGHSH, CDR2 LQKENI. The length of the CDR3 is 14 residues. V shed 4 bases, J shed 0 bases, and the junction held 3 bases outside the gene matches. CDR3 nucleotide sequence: TGTGCCAGCTCACGGGGGGGAAGCTCCTACGAGCAGTACTTC. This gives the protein CASSRGGSSYEQYF. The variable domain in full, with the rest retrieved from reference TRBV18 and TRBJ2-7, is NAGVMQNPRHLVRRRGQEARLRCSPMKGHSHVYWYRQLPEEGLKFMVYLQKENIIDESGMPKERFSAEFPKEGPSILRIQQVVRGDSAAYFCASSRGGSSYEQYFGPGTRLTVT.

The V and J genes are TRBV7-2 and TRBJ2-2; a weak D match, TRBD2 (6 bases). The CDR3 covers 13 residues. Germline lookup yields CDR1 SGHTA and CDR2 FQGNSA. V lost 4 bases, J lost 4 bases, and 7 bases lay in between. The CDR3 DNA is TGTGCCAGCAGCTCGGGACTCACCGGGGAGCTGTTTTTT. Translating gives CASSSGLTGELFF.

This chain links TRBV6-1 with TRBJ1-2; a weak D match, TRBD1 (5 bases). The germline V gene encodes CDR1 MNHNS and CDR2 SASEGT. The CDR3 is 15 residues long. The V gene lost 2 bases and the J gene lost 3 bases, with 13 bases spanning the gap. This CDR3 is CASSEWGGVDYGYTF. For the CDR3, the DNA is TGTGCCAGCAGTGAATGGGGGGGGGTCGACTATGGCTACACCTTC.

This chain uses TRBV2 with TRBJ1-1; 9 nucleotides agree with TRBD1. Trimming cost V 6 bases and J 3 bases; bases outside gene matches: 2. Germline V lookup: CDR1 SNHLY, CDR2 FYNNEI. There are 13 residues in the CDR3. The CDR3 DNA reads TGTGCCAGCAGGGGACAGGGATACACTGAAGCTTTCTTT. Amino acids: CASRGQGYTEAFF.

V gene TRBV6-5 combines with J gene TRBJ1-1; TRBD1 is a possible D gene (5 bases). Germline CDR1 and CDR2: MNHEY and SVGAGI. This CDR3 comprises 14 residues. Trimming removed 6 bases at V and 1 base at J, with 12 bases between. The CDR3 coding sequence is TGTGCCAGCAGACGACAGATTTCGAACACTGAAGCTTTCTTT. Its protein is CASRRQISNTEAFF.

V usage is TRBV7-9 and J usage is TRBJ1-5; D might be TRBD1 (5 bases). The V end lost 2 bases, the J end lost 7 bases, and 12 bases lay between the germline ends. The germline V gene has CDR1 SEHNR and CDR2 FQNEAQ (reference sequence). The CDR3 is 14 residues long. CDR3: CASSLPGDGQPQHF. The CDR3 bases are TGTGCCAGCAGCTTACCGGGGGATGGACAGCCCCAGCATTTT.

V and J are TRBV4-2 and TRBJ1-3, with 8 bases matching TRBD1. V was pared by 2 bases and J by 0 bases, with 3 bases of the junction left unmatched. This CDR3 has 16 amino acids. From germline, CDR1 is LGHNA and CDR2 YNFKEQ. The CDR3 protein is CASSQPDRGSGNTIYF. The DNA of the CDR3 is TGTGCCAGCAGCCAACCCGACAGGGGCTCTGGAAACACCATATATTTT.

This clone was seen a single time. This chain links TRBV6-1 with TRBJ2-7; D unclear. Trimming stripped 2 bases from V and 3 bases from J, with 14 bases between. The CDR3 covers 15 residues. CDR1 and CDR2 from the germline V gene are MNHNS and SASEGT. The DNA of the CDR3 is TGTGCCAGCAGTGAAATGCGGCTGAGCTTCTACGAGCAGTACTTC. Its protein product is CASSEMRLSFYEQYF.

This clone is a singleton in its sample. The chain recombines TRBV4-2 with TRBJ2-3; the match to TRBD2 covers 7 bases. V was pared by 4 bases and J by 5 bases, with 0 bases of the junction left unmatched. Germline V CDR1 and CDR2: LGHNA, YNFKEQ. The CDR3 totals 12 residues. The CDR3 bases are TGTGCCAGCAGCCGGGGGGGAGATACGCAGTATTTT. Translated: CASSRGGDTQYF.

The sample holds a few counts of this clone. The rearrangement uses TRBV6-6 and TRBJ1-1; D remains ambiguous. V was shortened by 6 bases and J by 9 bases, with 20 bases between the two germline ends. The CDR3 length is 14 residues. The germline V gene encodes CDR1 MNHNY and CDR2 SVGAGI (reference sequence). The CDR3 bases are TGTGCCAGCAGCCCCCCCGCGCAGGACGGGAAAGCTTTCTTT. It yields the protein CASSPPAQDGKAFF.

The CDR3 DNA sequence: TGTGCCAGCAGCTTAGTGCGGCATAACCCCCAGTACTTC. Amino acid sequence: CASSLVRHNPQYF. The J gene is TRBJ2-5, the V gene TRBV11-3; D not certain. Per the germline V gene, CDR1 is SGHNT and CDR2 is YENEEA. V lost 1 base and J 9 bases, leaving 12 bases between the germline ends. The CDR3 runs to 13 residues.

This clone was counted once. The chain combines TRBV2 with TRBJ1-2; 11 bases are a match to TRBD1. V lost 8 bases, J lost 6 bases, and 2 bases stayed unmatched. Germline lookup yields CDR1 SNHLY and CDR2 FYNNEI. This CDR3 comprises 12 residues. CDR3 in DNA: TGTGCCAGCCCGGGACAGGGGGATGGCTACACCTTC. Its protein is CASPGQGDGYTF.

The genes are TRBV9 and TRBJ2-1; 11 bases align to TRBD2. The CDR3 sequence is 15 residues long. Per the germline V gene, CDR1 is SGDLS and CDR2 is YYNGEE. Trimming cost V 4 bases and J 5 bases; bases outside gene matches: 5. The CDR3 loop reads CASSPGTSGHNEQFF. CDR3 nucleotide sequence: TGTGCCAGCAGCCCCGGGACTAGCGGCCACAATGAGCAGTTCTTC.

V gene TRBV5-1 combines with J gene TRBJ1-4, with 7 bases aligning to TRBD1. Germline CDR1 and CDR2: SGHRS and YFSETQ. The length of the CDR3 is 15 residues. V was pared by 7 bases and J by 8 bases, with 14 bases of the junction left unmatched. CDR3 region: CASLPSTGWNEKLFF. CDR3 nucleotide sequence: TGCGCCAGCTTACCCTCGACAGGGTGGAACGAAAAACTGTTTTTT.

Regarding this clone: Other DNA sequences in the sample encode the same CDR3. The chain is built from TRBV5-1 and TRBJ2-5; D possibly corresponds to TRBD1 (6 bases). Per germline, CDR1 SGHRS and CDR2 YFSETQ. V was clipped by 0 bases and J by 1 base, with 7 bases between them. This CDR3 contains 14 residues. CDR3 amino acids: CASSLGTVQETQYF. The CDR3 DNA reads TGCGCCAGCAGCTTGGGGACAGTCCAAGAGACCCAGTACTTC.

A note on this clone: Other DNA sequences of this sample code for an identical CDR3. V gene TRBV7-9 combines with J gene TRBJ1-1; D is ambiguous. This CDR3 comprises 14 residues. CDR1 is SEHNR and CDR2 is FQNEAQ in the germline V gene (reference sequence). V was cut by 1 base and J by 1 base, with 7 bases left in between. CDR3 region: CASSLDVRNTEAFF. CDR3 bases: TGTGCCAGCAGCTTAGACGTGAGGAACACTGAAGCTTTCTTT.